A selection of T cell receptor beta chains follows, all from one sample in a study of human T cells and chemical hapten exposure. Each CDR3 protein is one row after TCRdb ran MiXCR on the RACE reads. The sample has roughly 380,000 distinct CDR3 sequences, 4.8% seen once; the top ten hold 2% to 2.5%. The sequencing here drew on whole blood, taken in connection with sensitization to the hapten diphenylcyclopropenone (DPC). Receptors were obtained from a woman in her forties or fifties with alopecia areata. Some clones in this sample may be carry-over from other donors' samples. Each CDR3 is given with its conserved first and last residue. D genes are given only for firm matches. The size of a clone is reported for some rows only, either as once, few or many, or as a class for expanded clones.

J: TRBJ2-7; D: TRBD1; V: TRBV5-4; size: few; DNA: TGTGCCAGCAGCTTGGATCCCATGGACAGGGGCGGCGAGCAGTACTTC; CDR3: CASSLDPMDRGGEQYF
J: TRBJ2-1; D: TRBD2; V: TRBV2; size: .; DNA: TGTGCCAGCAGCCTGGGACTAGCTACGTCTGAGCAGTTCTTC; CDR3: CASSLGLATSEQFF
J: TRBJ2-7; D: .; V: TRBV3-1; size: many; DNA: TGTGCCAGCAGCCAGAGGGAGGAGGTTGGGCAGTACTTC; CDR3: CASSQREEVGQYF
J: TRBJ2-1; D: TRBD1; V: TRBV27; size: .; DNA: TGTGCCAGCAGTATGCTCCAGGGGGATTCCTACAATGAGCAGTTCTTC; CDR3: CASSMLQGDSYNEQFF
J: TRBJ2-1; D: .; V: TRBV7-6; size: many; DNA: TGTGCCAGCAGCTTGTCTCTTGAGCAGTTCTTC; CDR3: CASSLSLEQFF
J: TRBJ2-3; D: TRBD2; V: TRBV11-2; size: many; DNA: TGTGCCAGCAGCTTAGATGAACTAGCGGGGACGCGCGGAGCAGATACGCAGTATTTT; CDR3: CASSLDELAGTRGADTQYF
J: TRBJ2-7; D: .; V: TRBV12-3/TRBV12-4; size: many; DNA: TGTGCCAGCAGTTTGGGCGTCCTATACGAGCAGTACTTC; CDR3: CASSLGVLYEQYF
J: TRBJ2-3; D: .; V: TRBV10-3; size: many; DNA: TGTGCCATCACCCCTACGACTAGCACAGATACGCAGTATTTT; CDR3: CAITPTTSTDTQYF
J: TRBJ2-1; D: .; V: TRBV20-1; size: .; DNA: TGCAGTGCGCCGGGGCTCCGAATTTTTAATGAGCAGTTCTTC; CDR3: CSAPGLRIFNEQFF
J: TRBJ2-1; D: .; V: TRBV3-1; size: many; DNA: TGTGCCAGCATGCGTCCGGGACCCCCATGGGAGCAGTTCTTC; CDR3: CASMRPGPPWEQFF
J: TRBJ2-2; D: .; V: TRBV3-1; size: many; DNA: TGTGCCAGCAGCCAAAATACTAACGGGGAGCTGTTTTTT; CDR3: CASSQNTNGELFF
J: TRBJ2-2; D: .; V: TRBV12-3/TRBV12-4; size: few; DNA: TGTGCCAGCAGACCTACCCACACCGGGGAGCTGTTTTTT; CDR3: CASRPTHTGELFF
J: TRBJ1-1; D: TRBD1; V: TRBV11-2; size: .; DNA: TGTGCCAGCAGCAGGGACAGCAACACTGAAGCTTTCTTT; CDR3: CASSRDSNTEAFF
J: TRBJ2-7; D: .; V: TRBV5-1; size: few; DNA: TGCGCCAGCAGGCCCCAAGCGGGCCCAGGCGAGCAGTACTTC; CDR3: CASRPQAGPGEQYF
J: TRBJ1-5; D: TRBD1; V: TRBV30; size: .; DNA: TGTGCCTGGAGTGTACGAGGGACAGGGCCCACTCATCAGCCCCAGCATTTT; CDR3: CAWSVRGTGPTHQPQHF
J: TRBJ2-7; D: .; V: TRBV28; size: many; DNA: TGTGCCAGCAGCCTTTTCACAGGGTTCTACGAGCAGTACTTC; CDR3: CASSLFTGFYEQYF
J: TRBJ1-2; D: .; V: TRBV20-1; size: many; DNA: TGCAGTGGTCCGGGACTCTATGGCTACACCTTC; CDR3: CSGPGLYGYTF
J: TRBJ2-1; D: .; V: TRBV27; size: many; DNA: TGTGCCAGCAGTTTGAGGGGGAGGAGGGACAATGAGCAGTTCTTC; CDR3: CASSLRGRRDNEQFF
J: TRBJ2-3; D: TRBD1; V: TRBV27; size: many; DNA: TGTGCCAGCAGCTCCACAGACAGGGGGACAGATACGCAGTATTTT; CDR3: CASSSTDRGTDTQYF
J: TRBJ2-6; D: .; V: TRBV23-1; size: few; DNA: TGCGCCAGCACCCCACTCCGGGTCCCACCTTACTCTGGGGCCAACGTCCTGACTTTC; CDR3: CASTPLRVPPYSGANVLTF
J: TRBJ2-3; D: TRBD1; V: TRBV27; size: few; DNA: TGTGCCAGCACCTTGACAGGGGCCTACACAGATACGCAGTATTTT; CDR3: CASTLTGAYTDTQYF
J: TRBJ2-7; D: .; V: TRBV9; size: many; DNA: TGTGCCAGCAGCGCCCGGGGGAGAAAGACAGACGAGCAGTACTTC; CDR3: CASSARGRKTDEQYF
J: TRBJ2-7; D: .; V: TRBV29-1; size: many; DNA: TGCAGCGTTGATAGGATCGGGACGGACGAGCAGTACTTC; CDR3: CSVDRIGTDEQYF
J: TRBJ2-1; D: .; V: TRBV6-4; size: many; DNA: TGTGCCAGCGGGGACCGCCAGGATGAGCAGTTCTTC; CDR3: CASGDRQDEQFF
J: TRBJ2-3; D: TRBD2; V: TRBV4-3; size: .; DNA: TGCGCCAGCAGCTTAAGCGGACTAGCGGGGACAGATACGAAGTATTTT; CDR3: CASSLSGLAGTDTKYF
J: TRBJ1-5; D: .; V: TRBV12-5; size: few; DNA: TGTGCTAGTGGTTTGAACAGCAATCAGCCCCAGCATTTT; CDR3: CASGLNSNQPQHF
J: TRBJ1-5; D: .; V: TRBV7-2; size: few; DNA: TGTGCCAGCAGCCCCCAAGGCAGGCGTAGCAGCAATCAGCCCCAGCATTTT; CDR3: CASSPQGRRSSNQPQHF
J: TRBJ1-1; D: TRBD1; V: TRBV4-3; size: .; DNA: TGCGCCAGCAGCCAAAGGCAGGGGGCAGGGTACACTGAAGCTTTCTTT; CDR3: CASSQRQGAGYTEAFF
J: TRBJ1-1; D: .; V: TRBV5-5; size: few; DNA: TGTGCCAGCAGCCCCTTTGGGGGGCCGAACACTGAAGCTTTCTTT; CDR3: CASSPFGGPNTEAFF
J: TRBJ2-5; D: TRBD1; V: TRBV27; size: many; DNA: TGTGCCAGCAGTTCGGGGACAGGGGGCCAAGAGACCCAGTACTTC; CDR3: CASSSGTGGQETQYF
J: TRBJ2-5; D: .; V: TRBV6-5; size: many; DNA: TGTGCCAGCAGTTACGGGACAACGGAGACCCAGTACTTC; CDR3: CASSYGTTETQYF
J: TRBJ2-3; D: .; V: TRBV2; size: many; DNA: TGTGCCAGCGGTATACTAGGAGCAGATACGCAGTATTTT; CDR3: CASGILGADTQYF
J: TRBJ1-1; D: .; V: TRBV7-9; size: many; DNA: TGTGCCAGCAGCTTAGAAGTTACTGGGGGGAATACTGAAGCTTTCTTT; CDR3: CASSLEVTGGNTEAFF
J: TRBJ2-1; D: .; V: TRBV20-1; size: many; DNA: TGCAGTGCTAGAAGAAGGGAAGGGTCAGGGTCCTACAATGAGCAGTTCTTC; CDR3: CSARRREGSGSYNEQFF
J: TRBJ1-5; D: TRBD1; V: TRBV6-6; size: many; DNA: TGTGCCAGCAGTTCCGGACAGGGGGCCGAGGGAAAACATTTT; CDR3: CASSSGQGAEGKHF
J: TRBJ1-6; D: .; V: TRBV7-6; size: many; DNA: TGTGCCAGCAGCTTGGTACAGGAAACGACACCCCTCCACTTT; CDR3: CASSLVQETTPLHF
J: TRBJ2-3; D: .; V: TRBV28; size: few; DNA: TGTGCCAGCAGTTTATCCCCTGGGAGCACAGATACGCAGTATTTT; CDR3: CASSLSPGSTDTQYF
J: TRBJ2-5; D: TRBD2; V: TRBV2; size: few; DNA: TGTGCCAGCAGGGGACTAGCGGGGGGGCCCGGAGAGACCCAGTACTTC; CDR3: CASRGLAGGPGETQYF
J: TRBJ1-5; D: .; V: TRBV28; size: many; DNA: TGTGCCAGCAGTTTAACGGGTAGGGCTCAGCCCCAGCATTTT; CDR3: CASSLTGRAQPQHF
J: TRBJ1-4; D: .; V: TRBV6-1; size: many; DNA: TGTGCCAGCACTACAGGGCTGAAGGAGGAAAAACTGTTTTTT; CDR3: CASTTGLKEEKLFF
J: TRBJ1-2; D: .; V: TRBV6-2/TRBV6-3; size: .; DNA: TGTGCCAGCGGCCTAATCTATGGCTACACCTTC; CDR3: CASGLIYGYTF
J: TRBJ2-1; D: TRBD2; V: TRBV5-5; size: many; DNA: TGTGCCAGCAGCTCCTTACTAGCGGGGTACAATGAGCAGTTCTTC; CDR3: CASSSLLAGYNEQFF
J: TRBJ1-5; D: TRBD1; V: TRBV7-8; size: few; DNA: TGTGCCAGCAGCTTATCTACAGGGGGTTACAATCAGCCCCAGCATTTT; CDR3: CASSLSTGGYNQPQHF
J: TRBJ2-7; D: .; V: TRBV28; size: many; DNA: TGTGCCAGCAGTGGGGTGCCCGACTACGAGCAGTACTTC; CDR3: CASSGVPDYEQYF
J: TRBJ1-3; D: .; V: TRBV12-3/TRBV12-4; size: many; DNA: TGTGCCAGCAGTTTCACCGGAAACACCATATATTTT; CDR3: CASSFTGNTIYF
J: TRBJ1-6; D: .; V: TRBV6-5; size: many; DNA: TGTGCCAGCAGTTCCGGTGGTAATTCACCCCTCCACTTT; CDR3: CASSSGGNSPLHF
J: TRBJ2-1; D: TRBD2; V: TRBV4-3; size: .; DNA: TGCGCCAGCAGCCAAGATCTGAGGGCTAGCGGGAATATCAATGAGCAGTTCTTC; CDR3: CASSQDLRASGNINEQFF
J: TRBJ1-1; D: .; V: TRBV27; size: many; DNA: TGTGCCAGCAGTTTATCGCGGGACACGGGGTCTGAAGCTTTCTTT; CDR3: CASSLSRDTGSEAFF
J: TRBJ2-7; D: .; V: TRBV7-6; size: many; DNA: TGTGCCAGCAGCCCGGGACCGCCCTACGAGCAGTACTTC; CDR3: CASSPGPPYEQYF
J: TRBJ2-7; D: TRBD1; V: TRBV20-1; size: many; DNA: TGCAGTGCTAGAGCTCCGGGACAGGGGGGCCACGAGCAGTACTTC; CDR3: CSARAPGQGGHEQYF
J: TRBJ2-3; D: TRBD2; V: TRBV29-1; size: .; DNA: TGCAGCGTTGAACCAGGACTAGCGGGCACAGATACGCAGTATTTT; CDR3: CSVEPGLAGTDTQYF
J: TRBJ2-2; D: TRBD2; V: TRBV7-6; size: many; DNA: TGTGCCAGCAGTTCGGCGGGGGGCTCGCCCACCGGGGAGCTGTTTTTT; CDR3: CASSSAGGSPTGELFF